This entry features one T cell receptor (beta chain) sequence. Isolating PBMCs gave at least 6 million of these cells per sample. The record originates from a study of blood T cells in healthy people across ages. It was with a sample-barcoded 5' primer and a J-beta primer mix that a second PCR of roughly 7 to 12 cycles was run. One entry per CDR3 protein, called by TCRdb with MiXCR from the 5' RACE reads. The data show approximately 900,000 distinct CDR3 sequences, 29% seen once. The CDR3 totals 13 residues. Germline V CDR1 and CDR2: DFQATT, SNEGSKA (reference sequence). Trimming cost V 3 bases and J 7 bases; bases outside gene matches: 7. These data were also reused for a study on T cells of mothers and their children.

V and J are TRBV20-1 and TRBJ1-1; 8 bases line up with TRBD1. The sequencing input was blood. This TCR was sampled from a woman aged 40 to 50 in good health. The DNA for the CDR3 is TGCAGTGCTAGTTTTCAGGGGGCTGGTGAAGCTTTCTTT. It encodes CSASFQGAGEAFF.